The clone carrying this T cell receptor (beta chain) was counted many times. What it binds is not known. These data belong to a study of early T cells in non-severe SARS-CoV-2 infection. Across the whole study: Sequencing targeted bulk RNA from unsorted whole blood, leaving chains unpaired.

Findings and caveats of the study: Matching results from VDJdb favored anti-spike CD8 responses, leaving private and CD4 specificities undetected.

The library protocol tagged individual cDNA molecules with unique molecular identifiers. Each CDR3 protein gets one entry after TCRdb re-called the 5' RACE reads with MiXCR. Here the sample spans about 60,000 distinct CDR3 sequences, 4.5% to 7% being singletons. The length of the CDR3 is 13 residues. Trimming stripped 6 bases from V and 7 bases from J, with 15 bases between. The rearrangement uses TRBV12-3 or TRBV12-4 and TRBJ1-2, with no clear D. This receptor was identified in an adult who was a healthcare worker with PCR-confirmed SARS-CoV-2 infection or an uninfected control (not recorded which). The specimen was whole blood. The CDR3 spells CASSPQILRGYTF. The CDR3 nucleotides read TGTGCCAGCAGCCCCCAGATCCTACGTGGCTACACCTTC.